The 28 T cell receptor beta chains in this list originate from one sample, sequenced in a study of early T cells in non-severe SARS-CoV-2 infection. TCRdb used MiXCR to reprocess the 5' RACE reads, holding one entry per CDR3 protein. The top ten clones hold about 2.7% of a sample with approximately 76,000 distinct CDR3 sequences, over 10% of them seen once. The sequencing sample was made of whole blood. These receptors came from an adult who was a healthcare worker with PCR-confirmed SARS-CoV-2 infection or an uninfected control (not recorded which).

This clonotype was counted only a few times. V usage is TRBV11-3 and J usage is TRBJ1-2, with a possible D match to TRBD1 (5 bases). The CDR3 has 15 amino acids. CDR1 is SGHNT, CDR2 YENEEA, per germline. Trimming removed 4 bases from V and 4 bases from J, with 16 bases in between. The CDR3 bases are TGTGCCAGCAGCTGGGACGGGCAACGAACCTATGGCTACACCTTC. This codes for CASSWDGQRTYGYTF.

This clonotype was found a few times. This chain uses TRBV10-3 with TRBJ2-7; 11 bases are a match to TRBD2. V was pared by 4 bases and J by 2 bases, with 1 base of the junction left unmatched. This CDR3 has 14 amino acids. Looked up from germline, CDR1 is ENHRY and CDR2 is SYGVKD. For the CDR3, the DNA is TGTGCCATCAGTGGACTAGCGGGAACCTACGAGCAGTACTTC. This codes for CAISGLAGTYEQYF.

V gene TRBV24-1 combines with J gene TRBJ2-1; TRBD2 matches at 11 bases. J gave up 4 bases and V 3 bases, and 4 bases lay outside the gene matches. CDR1 is KGHDR, CDR2 SFDVKD, per germline. CDR3 length equals 16 residues. CDR3 sequence (DNA): TGTGCCACCAGTGATCTAACTAGCGGGAGATACAATGAGCAGTTCTTC. Translated, it gives CATSDLTSGRYNEQFF.

Ten or more counts support this clonotype. The J gene is TRBJ1-2, the V gene TRBV6-1; D unclear. CDR1 and CDR2 from the germline V gene are MNHNS and SASEGT. The CDR3 is 13 residues long. Trimming left V 7 bases short and J 2 bases short, with 11 bases between. The CDR3 protein is CASTPQANYGYTF. As DNA, the CDR3 is TGTGCCAGCACCCCCCAGGCGAACTATGGCTACACCTTC.

The sample holds a few counts of this clonotype. The chain employs TRBV7-9 and TRBJ2-7; D ambiguous. Trimming stripped 5 bases from V and 5 bases from J, with 19 bases between. CDR1 is SEHNR and CDR2 is FQNEAQ in the germline V gene (reference sequence). The CDR3 length is 15 residues. The CDR3: CASSRLPGSENEQYF. The DNA for the CDR3 is TGTGCCAGCAGCCGCTTACCCGGATCGGAGAACGAGCAGTACTTC.

This clonotype was recorded many times. The chain recombines TRBV5-5 with TRBJ1-5; D is possibly TRBD1 (6 bases). Germline CDR1 SGHKS, CDR2 YYEKEE (reference sequence). Trimming removed 3 bases at V and 0 bases at J, with 10 bases between. There are 15 residues in the CDR3. The CDR3 here is CASSSRQDSNQPQHF. CDR3 coding DNA: TGTGCCAGCAGCTCCCGACAGGATAGCAATCAGCCCCAGCATTTT.

This clonotype was picked up a small number of times. This rearrangement joins TRBV7-3 to TRBJ2-2, with TRBD1 identical over 7 bases. The germline V gene has CDR1 SGHTA and CDR2 FQGTGA. The V gene end was trimmed by 4 bases and the J gene end by 0 bases; junction bases not matched to a gene: 2. The CDR3 totals 15 residues. The CDR3 region is CASSSGQANTGELFF. The CDR3 region has the DNA TGTGCCAGCAGCTCTGGACAGGCGAACACCGGGGAGCTGTTTTTT. Complete variable domain (other parts from reference TRBV7-3 and TRBJ2-2): GAGVSQTPSNKVTEKGKYVELRCDPISGHTALYWYRQSLGQGPEFLIYFQGTGAADDSGLPNDRFFAVRPEGSVSTLKIQRTERGDSAVYLCASSSGQANTGELFFGEGSRLTVL.

In this sample, this clonotype turned up a few times. The CDR3 spells CASSLGWSYEQYF. The CDR3 region has the DNA TGTGCCAGCAGCTTGGGCTGGAGCTACGAGCAGTACTTC. The chain carries TRBV5-4 and TRBJ2-7; D is unclear. Trimming shortened V by 0 bases and J by 3 bases, and 7 bases separated the two germline ends. Germline V gene data show CDR1 as SGHNT and CDR2 as YYREEE (reference sequence). CDR3 length: 13 amino acids.

In its sample, this clonotype was seen a few times. The rearrangement joins TRBV21-1 to TRBJ2-7. TRBV21-1 is a pseudogene segment. This CDR3 region has 16 residues. CDR3 amino acids: CASSKVRMSWTYEQYF. The CDR3 DNA sequence: TGTGCCAGCAGCAAAGTGAGGATGTCGTGGACCTACGAGCAGTACTTC.

Only a few counts were recorded for this clonotype. CDR3 nucleotides: TGTGCCAGCACAAGGATAGACAGGGGAGACAATGAGCAGTTCTTC. Encoded protein: CASTRIDRGDNEQFF. The V call is TRBV5-6, the J call TRBJ2-1; the match to TRBD1 covers 8 bases. The CDR3 runs 15 residues. J was trimmed by 5 bases and V by 6 bases; bases with no gene match: 10. In germline, CDR1 is SGHDT, CDR2 YYEEEE.

This clonotype was recorded at least ten times. The chain is built from TRBV20-1 and TRBJ2-7; tentative D call: TRBD1 (5 bases). The CDR3 loop spans 15 amino acids. Trimming took off 1 base at V and 3 bases at J, with 16 bases between the two ends. Germline V gives CDR1 DFQATT, CDR2 SNEGSKA (reference sequence). CDR3 coding DNA: TGCAGTGCTAGAGTACCCAGGGCCCAAGTCTACGAGCAGTACTTC. This encodes CSARVPRAQVYEQYF.

The chain links TRBV3-1 to TRBJ2-1; 11 nucleotides line up with TRBD2. The CDR3 totals 17 residues. CDR1 is LGHDT and CDR2 is YNNKEL in the germline V gene (reference sequence). The V gene end was trimmed by 4 bases and the J gene end by 9 bases; junction bases not matched to a gene: 14. The CDR3 spells CASSLGTRLLAGGEQFF. CDR3 DNA: TGTGCCAGCAGCCTTGGGACAAGATTGCTAGCGGGAGGTGAGCAGTTCTTC.

This clonotype was observed a handful of times. The gene calls are TRBV28 and TRBJ1-4; D gene uncertain. Germline V gene lookup returns CDR1 MDHEN and CDR2 SYDVKM. The ends were cut back, 8 bases at V and 7 bases at J, with 8 bases in the middle. This CDR3 has 11 residues. DNA of the CDR3: TGTGCCAGCGGGTATTTTGAAAAACTGTTTTTT. It encodes CASGYFEKLFF.

This clonotype was observed a few times. The chain joins TRBV3-1 to TRBJ1-1; possible D gene TRBD1, 5 bases. V was cut by 4 bases and J by 1 base, with 19 bases left in between. This CDR3 region has 17 residues. Looked up from germline, CDR1 is LGHDT and CDR2 is YNNKEL (reference sequence). CDR3 coding DNA: TGTGCCAGCAGCCCCCGGGACTCCGGGGCCGAGAACACTGAAGCTTTCTTT. This encodes CASSPRDSGAENTEAFF.

The CDR3 sequence: CASSDRGGTEAFF. In DNA, the CDR3 is TGTGCCAGCAGTGATCGGGGGGGCACTGAAGCTTTCTTT. The V gene is TRBV2, the J gene TRBJ1-1, with a possible D match to TRBD1 (5 bases). The CDR3 spans 13 residues. Trimming stripped 3 bases from V and 4 bases from J, with 9 bases between. Germline values: CDR1 SNHLY, CDR2 FYNNEI. Using reference TRBV2 and TRBJ1-1 for the parts outside the CDR3, the full variable domain is EPEVTQTPSHQVTQMGQEVILRCVPISNHLYFYWYRQILGQKVEFLVSFYNNEISEKSEIFDDQFSVERPDGSNFTLKIRSTKLEDSAMYFCASSDRGGTEAFFGQGTRLTVV.

This clonotype was counted only a few times. J is TRBJ2-7 and V is TRBV29-1; no reliable D call. The CDR3 extends over 13 amino acids. V lost 4 bases and J lost 0, with 10 bases in between. Looked up from germline, CDR1 is SQVTM and CDR2 is ANQGSEA. The CDR3 sequence is CSVVVTVSYEQYF. In DNA form, the CDR3 reads TGCAGCGTTGTGGTGACGGTCTCCTACGAGCAGTACTTC.

The chain uses TRBV6-5 and TRBJ1-3; 8 bases map to TRBD1. Germline-derived CDR1 and CDR2 are MNHEY and SVGAGI. This CDR3 is 16 amino acids long. Trimming at V came to 5 bases and at J to 3 bases, leaving 9 bases not matched to a gene. CDR3 nucleotide sequence: TGTGCCAGCAGTCTTCAGGGGGCTATAGGTGGAAACACCATATATTTT. It translates to CASSLQGAIGGNTIYF.

The genes are TRBV5-4 and TRBJ1-3; perhaps TRBD1 as D (6 bases). The V end was cut by 4 bases, the J end by 0 bases, with 14 bases between. This CDR3 has 16 amino acids. CDR1 and CDR2 from the germline V gene are SGHNT and YYREEE (reference sequence). The CDR3: CASSVQGLSSGNTIYF. CDR3 bases: TGTGCCAGCAGCGTACAGGGTCTGAGCTCTGGAAACACCATATATTTT.

This clonotype has a handful of counts. The rearrangement links TRBV11-2 to TRBJ2-7; a possible D gene is TRBD1 (6 bases). The V gene's germline CDR1 is SGHAT and CDR2 FQNNGV. The CDR3 contains 13 residues. V gave up 5 bases and J gave up 4 bases, with 12 bases separating them. CDR3 bases: TGTGCCAGCAGCCCAATGCAGGGGTACGAGCAGTACTTC. This encodes CASSPMQGYEQYF.

There are a few counts of this clonotype. The V gene is TRBV7-3, the J gene TRBJ2-1; 13 bases agree with TRBD2. The CDR3 has 14 residues. The V gene's germline CDR1 is SGHTA and CDR2 FQGTGA. Losses at the gene ends were 5 bases for V and 10 bases for J; bases not matched to a gene: 5. The CDR3 DNA reads TGTGCCAGCAGCATTGGGACTAGCGGGGACGAGCAGTTCTTC. This sequence encodes CASSIGTSGDEQFF.

This clonotype was counted ten times or more. The J gene is TRBJ2-7, the V gene TRBV12-3 or TRBV12-4, with D possibly TRBD1 on 6 matching bases. The V end was cut by 6 bases, the J end by 6 bases, with 12 bases between. The CDR3 has 12 amino acids. CDR3 nucleotides: TGTGCCAGCAGCCTATCCAGGGGCGAGCAGTACTTC. Its protein product is CASSLSRGEQYF.

This clonotype was observed at least ten times. The CDR3 region has the DNA TGCAGCGTTGCATTGGACAGGGCACCCTACGAGCAGTACTTC. As protein: CSVALDRAPYEQYF. The chain joins TRBV29-1 to TRBJ2-7; 8 nucleotides line up with TRBD1. The CDR3 spans 14 residues. V shed 4 bases, J shed 2 bases, and the junction held 7 bases outside the gene matches. CDR1 is SQVTM and CDR2 is ANQGSEA in the germline V gene.

The sample holds a few counts of this clonotype. This chain links TRBV11-2 with TRBJ2-7, with 7 positions matching TRBD1. CDR3 length: 14 amino acids. CDR1 is SGHAT and CDR2 is FQNNGV in the germline V gene. The ends lost 1 base at V and 3 bases at J; junction bases unmatched: 3. CDR3 DNA: TGTGCCAGCAGCTTAGGTCCAGGGGGCTACGAGCAGTACTTC. Its translation is CASSLGPGGYEQYF. Together with reference TRBV11-2 and TRBJ2-7, the CDR3 gives the full variable domain: EAGVAQSPRYKIIEKRQSVAFWCNPISGHATLYWYQQILGQGPKLLIQFQNNGVVDDSQLPKDRFSAERLKGVDSTLKIQPAKLEDSAVYLCASSLGPGGYEQYFGPGTRLTVT.

A few counts support this clonotype. The V and J genes are TRBV24-1 and TRBJ2-1; possibly TRBD2 for D (6 bases). Per germline, CDR1 KGHDR and CDR2 SFDVKD. This CDR3 is built from 18 residues. V was trimmed by 3 bases and J by 0 bases, leaving 17 bases between them. CDR3 DNA sequence: TGTGCCACCAGTGATGTCATGAAACGGGAGCTCTCCTACAATGAGCAGTTCTTC. Translated, it gives CATSDVMKRELSYNEQFF.

This clonotype occurred a few times. The rearrangement links TRBV5-1 to TRBJ2-2, with D tentatively TRBD2 (5 bases). The V and J ends lost 1 base and 0 bases respectively, with 10 bases between them. CDR3 length: 16 residues. Germline CDR1 and CDR2: SGHRS and YFSETQ. CDR3 region: CASSLLADANTGELFF. The CDR3 coding sequence is TGCGCCAGCAGCTTGCTAGCTGACGCGAACACCGGGGAGCTGTTTTTT.

This clonotype has a handful of counts. This chain connects TRBV28 to TRBJ1-6; D is unclear. The CDR3 extends over 16 amino acids. The germline gives CDR1 MDHEN, CDR2 SYDVKM. Trimming cost V 6 bases and J 5 bases, with 17 bases left between them. The CDR3: CASSPVVGLNNSPLHF. The CDR3 DNA reads TGTGCCAGCAGCCCGGTGGTTGGGTTGAATAATTCACCCCTCCACTTT.

This clonotype was detected ten times or more. J is TRBJ2-3 and V is TRBV20-1, with TRBD2 matching over 9 bases. Unmatched junction bases numbered 6, after V lost 5 bases and J lost 3 bases. Germline V gene sequence: CDR1 DFQATT, CDR2 SNEGSKA (reference sequence). The CDR3 sequence is 14 residues long. As DNA, the CDR3 is TGCAGTGCTGGCCCAAGCGGGAGGACAGATACGCAGTATTTT. This encodes CSAGPSGRTDTQYF.

The V and J genes are TRBV6-5 and TRBJ2-1, with D unresolved. Trimming took 6 bases from V and 0 from J, leaving 15 bases between them. There are 16 residues in the CDR3. Germline V gene sequence: CDR1 MNHEY, CDR2 SVGAGI. The CDR3 region has the DNA TGTGCCAGCAGCAACGGGTGGTCTGGCTCCTACAATGAGCAGTTCTTC. Its protein product is CASSNGWSGSYNEQFF.